Below, 10 T cell receptor beta chains from the same sample are listed, as sequenced in a study of control samples from healthy donors and cancer patients. Some clones are missing from TCRdb's copy, which holds only in-frame ones; the method was immunoSEQ multiplex PCR. The profile shows under 15,000 clones, roughly 94% of them singletons. The sample was PBMCs. The receptors originated from a man between 65 and 85 years old with head and neck cancer.

This clone is a singleton in its sample. V and J are TRBV7-6 and TRBJ2-5, with TRBD1 matching 8 bases. There are 14 residues in the CDR3. From germline, CDR1 is SGHVS and CDR2 FNYEAQ. With V trimmed by 3 bases and J by 4 bases, 4 bases remained unmatched. CDR3 sequence reads: CASSLTGVGETQYF. For the CDR3, the DNA is TGTGCCAGCAGCTTGACAGGGGTGGGAGAGACCCAGTACTTC.

This clone was counted a few times. J is TRBJ1-6 and V is TRBV7-9, with a weak D call TRBD1 (5 bases). The length of the CDR3 is 14 residues. The V and J ends lost 11 bases and 0 bases respectively, with 11 bases between them. Germline V lookup: CDR1 SEHNR, CDR2 FQNEAQ (reference sequence). The CDR3 DNA reads TGTGCCCTCGGGGGGGGCTCCTATAATTCACCCCTCCACTTT. Residues: CALGGGSYNSPLHF. Together with reference TRBV7-9 and TRBJ1-6, the CDR3 gives the full variable domain: DTGVSQNPRHKITKRGQNVTFRCDPISEHNRLYWYRQTLGQGPEFLTYFQNEAQLEKSRLLSDRFSAERPKGSFSTLEIQRTEQGDSAMYLCALGGGSYNSPLHFGNGTRLTVT.

The CDR3 is CASKGGGSTYEQYF. The CDR3 nucleotides read TGTGCCAGCAAGGGGGGCGGGTCAACCTACGAGCAGTACTTC. The gene calls are TRBV2 and TRBJ2-7; tentatively, D is TRBD1 or TRBD2 (6 bases each). Between the trimmed V and J ends, which lost 7 bases and 2 bases, there was a span of 15 bases. Germline CDR1 and CDR2: SNHLY and FYNNEI. The CDR3 is 14 residues long. Supplemented by reference TRBV2 and TRBJ2-7, the full variable domain reads EPEVTQTPSHQVTQMGQEVILRCVPISNHLYFYWYRQILGQKVEFLVSFYNNEISEKSEIFDDQFSVERPDGSNFTLKIRSTKLEDSAMYFCASKGGGSTYEQYFGPGTRLTVT.

The chain has TRBV7-9 and TRBJ2-5, with unresolved D. CDR1 and CDR2 (germline): SEHNR, FQNEAQ (reference sequence). The length of the CDR3 is 14 residues. Trimming took 5 bases from V and 5 from J, leaving 15 bases between them. Written as DNA, the CDR3 is TGTGCCAGCAGCGCCAATAGCATCGGGGAGACCCAGTACTTC. Translation gives CASSANSIGETQYF. The complete variable domain, with remaining parts taken from reference TRBV7-9 and TRBJ2-5, reads DTGVSQNPRHKITKRGQNVTFRCDPISEHNRLYWYRQTLGQGPEFLTYFQNEAQLEKSRLLSDRFSAERPKGSFSTLEIQRTEQGDSAMYLCASSANSIGETQYFGPGTRLLVL.

The J gene is TRBJ2-3, the V gene TRBV10-3; TRBD2 is a possible D gene (6 bases). Trimming left V 4 bases short and J 2 bases short, with 10 bases between. CDR1 and CDR2 from the germline V gene are ENHRY and SYGVKD. This CDR3 has 14 residues. For the CDR3, the DNA is TGTGCCATCAGTGGTGGGGGGACCACAGATACGCAGTATTTT. Translated, it gives CAISGGGTTDTQYF.

The chain joins TRBV20-1 to TRBJ1-2, with 8 bases aligning to TRBD1. V gave up 3 bases and J gave up 1 base; unmatched junction bases: 10. This CDR3 comprises 16 residues. The germline V gene has CDR1 DFQATT and CDR2 SNEGSKA (reference sequence). The CDR3 sequence is CSASRPGGRDNYGYTF. The DNA for the CDR3 is TGCAGTGCTAGTAGGCCAGGGGGCAGGGATAACTATGGCTACACCTTC.

The chain employs TRBV4-1 and TRBJ2-3; TRBD1 matches 7 bases. The CDR3 has 16 amino acids. Trimming removed 4 bases from V and 4 bases from J; junction bases left unmatched: 11. Germline CDR1 and CDR2: MGHRA and YSYEKL. The CDR3 spells CASSLSPGQRADTQYF. The DNA of the CDR3 is TGCGCCAGCAGCCTAAGTCCGGGACAGAGGGCAGATACGCAGTATTTT.

In its sample, this clone was seen once. The CDR3 nucleotides read TGCGCCAGCAGCTTGTCTAGCGGGAGTACGTATGAGCAGTTCTTC. This encodes CASSLSSGSTYEQFF. J is TRBJ2-1 and V is TRBV5-1; 10 bases align to TRBD2. The CDR3 is made up of 15 amino acids. The V gene end was trimmed by 1 base and the J gene end by 8 bases; junction bases not matched to a gene: 6. The germline V gene has CDR1 SGHRS and CDR2 YFSETQ.

The chain is built from TRBV6-1 and TRBJ1-2, with D possibly matching TRBD1 (5 bases). Germline CDR1 and CDR2: MNHNS and SASEGT. Trimming shortened V by 1 base and J by 5 bases, and 5 bases separated the two germline ends. The CDR3 runs 12 residues. The CDR3: CASSEDRYGYTF. In DNA, the CDR3 is TGTGCCAGCAGTGAAGACAGGTATGGCTACACCTTC.

Turning to this clone: The same CDR3 can be traced to other DNA sequences in this sample. The V call is TRBV6-5, the J call TRBJ2-2; a possible D gene is TRBD2 (6 bases). This CDR3 comprises 13 residues. From germline, CDR1 is MNHEY and CDR2 SVGAGI. Trimming shortened V by 6 bases and J by 5 bases, and 10 bases separated the two germline ends. The CDR3 spells CASRPRETGELFF. The DNA of the CDR3 is TGTGCCAGCAGACCCCGGGAGACCGGGGAGCTGTTTTTT.